What follows describes a single T cell receptor (beta chain). Its specificity is unknown. PCR employed 60 Vbeta and 13 Jbeta primers. Using immunoSEQ multiplex PCR, the repertoire was profiled, and TCRdb retains in-frame clones only, with some absent. The table counts about 160,000 clones; 2.1% lies in the top ten. This entry belongs to a study of cytomegalovirus exposure and HLA in healthy donors. Study conclusions and caveats: The HLA-A and HLA-B alleles of most subjects were reportedly predicted accurately from TCR beta sequences.

The V segment lost 2 bases and the J segment 1 base; nucleotides outside the gene matches: 9. This CDR3 is 20 amino acids long. Looked up from germline, CDR1 is ENHRY and CDR2 is SYGVKD. The chain combines TRBV10-3 with TRBJ2-3, with TRBD2 matching 16 bases. The sequencing sample was made of PBMCs. The TCR comes from a man in his thirties or forties in good health and CMV-seronegative. The DNA for the CDR3 is TGTGCCATCAGTGAGACGCAGGGACTAGCGGGAGGGCCGGGCACAGATACGCAGTATTTT. As protein: CAISETQGLAGGPGTDTQYF.